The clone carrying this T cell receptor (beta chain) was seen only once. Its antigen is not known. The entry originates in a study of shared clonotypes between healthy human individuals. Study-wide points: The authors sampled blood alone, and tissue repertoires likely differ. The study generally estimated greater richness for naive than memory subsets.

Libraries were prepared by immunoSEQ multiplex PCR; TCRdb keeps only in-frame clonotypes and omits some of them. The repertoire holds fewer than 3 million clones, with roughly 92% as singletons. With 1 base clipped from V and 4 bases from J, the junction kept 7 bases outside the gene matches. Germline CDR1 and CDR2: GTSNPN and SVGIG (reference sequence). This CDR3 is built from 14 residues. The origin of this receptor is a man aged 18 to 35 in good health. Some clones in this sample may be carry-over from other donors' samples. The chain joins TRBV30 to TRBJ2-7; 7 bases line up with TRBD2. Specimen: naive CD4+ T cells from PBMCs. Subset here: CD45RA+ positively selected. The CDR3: CAWSDPTSQYEQYF. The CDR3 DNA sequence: TGTGCCTGGAGTGACCCGACTAGCCAATACGAGCAGTACTTC.